This TCR beta chain was sequenced for a study of T cells in Graves' hyperthyroidism and ophthalmopathy. RNA transcripts gave rise to amplified TCR beta CDR3 regions. The TCR CDR3 was amplified in a first-round RT-PCR using the HTBI primer set. Each CDR3 protein is one row after TCRdb ran MiXCR on the multiplex PCR reads. The sample contains about 500,000 distinct CDR3 sequences, more than 15% of which appear only once. In its sample, this clonotype was seen many times. The V end was cut by 3 bases, the J end by 1 base, with 15 bases between. Germline CDR1 reads LGHDT; CDR2 reads YNNKEL (reference sequence). CDR3 length: 16 residues.

Sequenced material: blood. The rearrangement joins TRBV3-1 to TRBJ1-1; tentatively, D is TRBD1 (5 bases). This receptor was taken from a young woman with Graves' ophthalmopathy. The CDR3 spells CASSHPQGLGNTEAFF. CDR3 DNA sequence: TGTGCCAGCAGCCATCCTCAGGGACTGGGGAACACTGAAGCTTTCTTT.